One and the same sample provided the 2 T cell receptor beta chains below, sequenced in a study of T cell responses to AZD1222 COVID-19 vaccine. Sequencing used immunoSEQ multiplex PCR; TCRdb keeps in-frame clones, though not all of them. The sample shows just under 80,000 clones, more than 85% of them seen only once. Sample: peripheral blood, taken 28 days after the second AZD1222 dose. The receptors originated from an adult who received the AZD1222 COVID-19 vaccine.

The chain is built from TRBV11-2 and TRBJ2-7; the D gene is possibly TRBD2 (5 bases). Germline CDR1 is SGHAT and CDR2 is FQNNGV. The CDR3 extends over 14 amino acids. Trimming shortened V by 2 bases and J by 5 bases, and 13 bases separated the two germline ends. CDR3: CASSLLYPSNEQYF. CDR3 sequence (DNA): TGTGCCAGCAGCTTATTATATCCTAGCAACGAGCAGTACTTC.

This chain joins TRBV7-9 and TRBJ1-3, with D possibly TRBD1 on 6 matching bases. Germline CDR1 reads SEHNR; CDR2 reads FQNEAQ (reference sequence). V lost 5 bases and J lost 4, with 12 bases in between. There are 14 residues in the CDR3. CDR3 in amino acids: CASSPVQGGNTIYF. The CDR3 coding sequence is TGTGCCAGCAGCCCGGTGCAGGGGGGAAACACCATATATTTT.